A selection of T cell receptor beta chains follows, all from one sample in a study of blood T cell repertoires in COVID-19. This table comes from immunoSEQ multiplex PCR, and its TCRdb copy is limited to in-frame clones, with some not included. The table shows some 110,000 clones, with 65% to 80% occurring only once. Specimen: peripheral blood. All receptors come from a man in his forties or fifties with acute or convalescent COVID-19. The CDR3 runs from the conserved cysteine through the conserved F or W. Fields, in order: clone size, D gene, V gene, J gene, CDR3 protein, CDR3 DNA. A D gene is named only where the DNA matches it firmly. Size is stated for part of the rows, as once, few or many counts, or as a class when the clone is expanded.

.,.,TRBV10-3,TRBJ1-5,CAISGGNSNQPQHF,TGTGCCATCAGTGGCGGGAATAGCAATCAGCCCCAGCATTTT
.,.,TRBV19,TRBJ2-3,CASSIRTRTGDTQYF,TGTGCCAGTAGTATCAGGACCCGAACGGGGGATACGCAGTATTTT
.,.,TRBV19,TRBJ2-1,CASAGGFYNEQFF,TGTGCCAGTGCTGGGGGCTTCTACAATGAGCAGTTCTTC
.,TRBD1,TRBV7-8,TRBJ1-2,CASSEGTDNYGYTF,TGTGCCAGCAGCGAAGGGACAGATAACTATGGCTACACCTTC
.,TRBD2,TRBV27,TRBJ2-3,CASSLSSRAGGPPDTQYF,TGTGCCAGCAGTTTATCTTCCCGAGCGGGAGGGCCCCCAGATACGCAGTATTTT
.,TRBD2,TRBV27,TRBJ2-7,CASSPSSGSSYEQYF,TGTGCCAGCAGCCCGTCTAGCGGGAGCTCCTACGAGCAGTACTTC
.,TRBD1,TRBV2,TRBJ1-1,CASSDPRTGGNTEAFF,TGTGCCAGCAGTGACCCCCGGACAGGGGGGAACACTGAAGCTTTCTTT
.,TRBD2,TRBV5-1,TRBJ2-1,CASSLVAGAHNEQFF,TGCGCCAGCAGCTTGGTAGCGGGAGCACACAATGAGCAGTTCTTC
.,.,TRBV9,TRBJ2-1,CASSAEGLGDEQFF,TGTGCCAGCAGCGCCGAAGGACTCGGTGATGAGCAGTTCTTC
few,TRBD1,TRBV5-5,TRBJ1-1,CASTPGQSNTEAFF,TGTGCCAGCACCCCGGGACAGTCAAACACTGAAGCTTTCTTT
once,TRBD1,TRBV10-3,TRBJ2-7,CAISDRDSYEQYF,TGTGCCATCAGCGACAGGGACTCCTACGAGCAGTACTTC
.,TRBD1,TRBV5-1,TRBJ2-3,CASSLVGQGTDTQYF,TGCGCCAGCAGCTTGGTGGGACAGGGCACAGATACGCAGTATTTT
.,TRBD2,TRBV10-2,TRBJ2-1,CASSGNSGGLQFF,TGCGCCAGCAGTGGAAATAGCGGGGGTCTGCAGTTCTTC
.,TRBD2,TRBV27,TRBJ2-3,CASSLLTGLAGLTDTQYF,TGTGCCAGCAGTTTATTAACTGGGCTAGCGGGTCTCACAGATACGCAGTATTTT